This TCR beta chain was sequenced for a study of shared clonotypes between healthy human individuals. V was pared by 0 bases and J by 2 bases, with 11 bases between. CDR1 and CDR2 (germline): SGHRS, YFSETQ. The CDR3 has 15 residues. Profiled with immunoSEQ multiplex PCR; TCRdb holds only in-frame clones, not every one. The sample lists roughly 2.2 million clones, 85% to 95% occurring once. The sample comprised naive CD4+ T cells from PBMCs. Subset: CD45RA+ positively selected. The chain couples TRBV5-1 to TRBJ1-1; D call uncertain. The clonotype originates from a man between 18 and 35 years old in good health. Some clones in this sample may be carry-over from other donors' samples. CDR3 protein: CASSLAARSNTEAFF. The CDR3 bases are TGCGCCAGCAGCTTGGCGGCCCGTTCTAACACTGAAGCTTTCTTT.